This T cell receptor beta chain is from a study of CD8+CD57+ T cells in acquired aplastic anemia. On the study more broadly: CD4+ and CD8+ cells, once sorted, gave DNA averaging approximately 3 ug.

Profiling of TCR beta VDJ combinations and CDR3 sequences used genomic DNA as template. TCRdb passed the reads through MiXCR, listing each CDR3 protein once. The data hold 270,000 or so distinct CDR3 sequences, with around 82% observed a single time. Notes on the study in general: The CD8+ Simpson's diversity of patients and controls was not significantly different. Patients and controls shared around 30 CD8+ CDR3 sequences.

Looked up from germline, CDR1 is SGHVS and CDR2 is FQNEAQ. From its first to its last residue, the CDR3 has 13 amino acids. In regard to this clonotype: As yet, its antigen is unknown. Without the conserved terminal phenylalanine or tryptophan, this CDR3 likely stems from a read error. The DNA is omitted, as the CDR3 cannot be located on it reliably, and the CDR3 follows TCRdb's listing.

Whoever was chosen for sequencing had shown CD8+CD57+ cell expansion by flow cytometry. Each of the patients presented with severe acquired aplastic anemia. The rearrangement uses TRBV7-8 and TRBJ1-1; the D call TRBD1 from the table was never checked on the DNA. The TCR sequence derives from a human donor with aplastic anemia. Sequenced sample: sorted CD4+, CD8+, or CD8+CD57+ T cells (not recorded which) from PBMCs. CDR3: CASSLGGNAVGYS.